This TCR beta chain is from a study of sequential checkpoint blockade in melanoma. CDR1 MGHRA and CDR2 YSYEKL come from the germline V gene. V was clipped by 4 bases and J by 3 bases; unmatched bases: 3. CDR3 length equals 13 residues. The method was immunoSEQ multiplex PCR; TCRdb's version includes in-frame clones alone and lacks a portion of them. The sample records about 27,000 clones, 70% to 80% being singletons. The treatment is: randomized to nivolumab then ipilimumab (arm A) or the reverse (arm B). From thawed PBMCs, live CD3+CD8+ cells negative for CD19 and CD56 were sorted. Source: CD8+ T cells sorted from blood (inferred from file names), taken from a patient given nivolumab and ipilimumab in sequence. The TCR originated in a human donor with melanoma. The chain uses TRBV4-1 and TRBJ2-7; 7 nucleotides match TRBD1. In nucleotides, the CDR3 is TGCGCCAGCAGCCTCGGGACAGACTACGAGCAGTACTTC. Encoded protein: CASSLGTDYEQYF.